Listed below are T cell receptor beta chains from one sample, sequenced in a study of OX40 agonist ivuxolimab in advanced cancers. Clones were sequenced by immunoSEQ multiplex PCR, and TCRdb holds only the in-frame ones, with some missing. The sample holds about 31,000 clones, 70% to 90% seen once. The source material was CD4+ or CD8+ T cells sorted from blood, sampled in a trial of the OX40 agonist ivuxolimab. All receptors derive from an adult with an advanced solid tumor such as melanoma, head and neck, liver or kidney cancer. The CDR3 runs from the conserved cysteine through the conserved F or W. Fields, in order: J gene, D gene, V gene, clone size, CDR3 protein, CDR3 DNA. A D gene is named only where the DNA matches it firmly. Clone size is given for some rows only: seen once, a few or many times, or a class if the clone is expanded.

>TRBJ1-1|TRBD1|TRBV5-5|-
CASSPDRGQNTEAFF
TGTGCCAGCAGCCCTGACAGGGGGCAAAACACTGAAGCTTTCTTT
>TRBJ1-2|TRBD1|TRBV27|once
CASSILQGGLPYTF
TGTGCCAGCAGTATTCTTCAGGGGGGATTGCCCTACACCTTC
>TRBJ2-7|-|TRBV7-2|once
CASSPGLPYEQYF
TGTGCCAGCAGCCCGGGACTCCCCTACGAGCAGTACTTC
>TRBJ2-1|-|TRBV28|-
CASSFGGVSNEQFF
TGTGCCAGCAGTTTTGGGGGTGTAAGCAATGAGCAGTTCTTC
>TRBJ2-7|TRBD1|TRBV5-4|-
CASSLDDRGYEQYF
TGTGCCAGCAGCTTAGATGACAGGGGTTACGAGCAGTACTTC
>TRBJ2-5|TRBD1|TRBV28|-
CASSPNTSSDREVKETQYF
TGTGCCAGCAGTCCTAACACTTCCTCGGACAGGGAAGTTAAAGAGACCCAGTACTTC
>TRBJ2-7|-|TRBV6-5|-
CASSNRGGPYEQYF
TGTGCCAGCAGTAACAGGGGGGGCCCCTACGAGCAGTACTTC
>TRBJ1-2|-|TRBV9|-
CASSPLRSF
TGTGCCAGCAGCCCGTTACGATCATTC
>TRBJ2-7|-|TRBV6-6|-
CASSYSTVRGYEQYF
TGTGCCAGCAGTTACTCGACGGTTAGGGGGTACGAGCAGTACTTC
>TRBJ2-6|TRBD1|TRBV27|-
CASSLFWGQPSGANVLTF
TGTGCCAGCAGTTTATTTTGGGGACAGCCCTCTGGGGCCAACGTCCTGACTTTC
>TRBJ2-2|-|TRBV27|-
CASSSGAGELFF
TGTGCCAGCAGTTCCGGTGCCGGGGAGCTGTTTTTT
>TRBJ2-5|TRBD2|TRBV6-6|-
CASSYAASGRKETQYF
TGTGCCAGCAGTTACGCGGCCAGCGGGAGGAAAGAGACCCAGTACTTC
>TRBJ2-7|TRBD2|TRBV9|-
CASSSPGGELHEQYF
TGTGCCAGCAGCTCACCGGGAGGAGAGCTACACGAGCAGTACTTC
>TRBJ2-7|-|TRBV4-1|-
CASSQGQASRPYEQYF
TGCGCCAGCAGCCAAGGCCAGGCAAGCCGCCCCTACGAGCAGTACTTC
>TRBJ2-7|-|TRBV6-6|-
CASSYSMGGANEQYF
TGTGCCAGCAGTTACTCGATGGGGGGAGCCAACGAGCAGTACTTC
>TRBJ1-5|-|TRBV19|few
CASTLPDAGQPQHF
TGTGCCAGTACCCTACCGGATGCCGGTCAGCCCCAGCATTTT
>TRBJ2-5|-|TRBV28|-
CASSLITQETQYF
TGTGCCAGCAGCCTTATCACTCAAGAGACCCAGTACTTC
>TRBJ1-1|TRBD1|TRBV6-1|-
CASSPTGDHTEAFF
TGTGCCAGCAGTCCGACAGGGGACCACACTGAAGCTTTCTTT
>TRBJ2-7|-|TRBV5-1|-
CASSLVPSYEQYF
TGCGCCAGCAGCTTGGTCCCTTCCTACGAGCAGTACTTC
>TRBJ2-1|TRBD1|TRBV11-3|few
CASSSRTGGNEQFF
TGTGCCAGCAGCTCCAGGACAGGGGGCAATGAGCAGTTCTTC
>TRBJ2-1|-|TRBV7-8|-
CASSFRQSHTVNEQFF
TGTGCCAGCAGCTTCCGACAGTCCCATACCGTCAATGAGCAGTTCTTC
>TRBJ2-5|-|TRBV2|-
CASSNKAGVETQYF
TGTGCCAGCAGCAATAAAGCCGGGGTGGAGACCCAGTACTTC
>TRBJ2-1|TRBD1|TRBV6-1|-
CASSELDRGYNEQFF
TGTGCCAGCAGTGAATTGGACAGGGGTTACAATGAGCAGTTCTTC
>TRBJ2-5|TRBD1|TRBV28|-
CASSKQGSQETQYF
TGTGCCAGCAGCAAACAGGGGAGCCAAGAGACCCAGTACTTC
>TRBJ1-2|TRBD1|TRBV5-6|-
CASRLDRRYGYTF
TGTGCCAGCAGATTGGACAGGCGCTATGGCTACACCTTC
>TRBJ2-7|-|TRBV6-5|once
CASKSSGRAVYEQYF
TGTGCCAGCAAAAGTTCGGGACGGGCAGTTTACGAGCAGTACTTC
>TRBJ1-1|TRBD1|TRBV7-9|-
CASSLQTGLGEAFF
TGTGCCAGCAGCCTCCAGACAGGGCTAGGGGAAGCTTTCTTT
>TRBJ2-7|TRBD2|TRBV4-3|few
CASSQVRTSGYEQYF
TGCGCCAGCAGCCAAGTACGGACTAGCGGCTACGAGCAGTACTTC
>TRBJ2-7|-|TRBV7-9|-
CASSLSNLSSYEQYF
TGTGCCAGCAGCTTATCCAACTTGAGCTCCTACGAGCAGTACTTC
>TRBJ2-2|-|TRBV27|-
CASSFRVTGELFF
TGTGCCAGCAGTTTCCGGGTTACCGGGGAGCTGTTTTTT
>TRBJ1-1|-|TRBV7-2|-
CASSWVMGGVNTEAFF
TGTGCCAGCAGCTGGGTGATGGGGGGGGTGAACACTGAAGCTTTCTTT
>TRBJ1-3|-|TRBV6-5|few
CASSTTDSGNTIYF
TGTGCCAGCAGTACGACGGACTCTGGAAACACCATATATTTT
>TRBJ1-1|TRBD1|TRBV19|-
CATYGGTGRGNTEAFF
TGTGCCACGTACGGAGGGACAGGGCGGGGGAACACTGAAGCTTTCTTT
>TRBJ2-1|-|TRBV6-5|once
CASSYVRTFNNEQFF
TGTGCCAGCAGTTACGTGCGAACTTTTAACAATGAGCAGTTCTTC
>TRBJ2-7|TRBD1|TRBV28|-
CASSLYAGQGLYEQYF
TGTGCCAGCAGTTTATATGCGGGACAGGGCTTATACGAGCAGTACTTC
>TRBJ1-2|TRBD1|TRBV2|-
CASSEGQGPYGYTF
TGTGCCAGCAGTGAGGGACAGGGGCCTTATGGCTACACCTTC
>TRBJ1-1|-|TRBV10-1|-
CASSEVFGSEAFF
TGCGCCAGCAGTGAGGTTTTTGGATCTGAAGCTTTCTTT
>TRBJ2-5|-|TRBV20-1|-
CSARGGETQYF
TGCAGTGCTCGGGGCGGAGAGACCCAGTACTTC
>TRBJ1-5|TRBD1|TRBV4-1|-
CASSHTTGDDQPQHF
TGCGCCAGCAGCCATACAACAGGGGATGATCAGCCCCAGCATTTT
>TRBJ2-5|-|TRBV6-5|-
CASSFKTGTPQETQYF
TGTGCCAGCAGTTTCAAGACCGGGACACCACAAGAGACCCAGTACTTC
>TRBJ2-7|TRBD2|TRBV2|-
CATKAGGYSYEQYF
TGTGCCACCAAAGCGGGAGGGTACTCCTACGAGCAGTACTTC
>TRBJ2-7|-|TRBV18|-
CASSPKPGSALNEQYF
TGTGCCAGCTCACCAAAACCGGGATCCGCCTTAAACGAGCAGTACTTC
>TRBJ1-4|-|TRBV9|few
CASSSKGKLFF
TGTGCCAGCAGCTCAAAGGGGAAACTGTTTTTT
>TRBJ2-1|-|TRBV5-6|-
CASTLSGDQFF
TGTGCCAGCACCCTTTCGGGAGATCAGTTCTTC
>TRBJ2-5|TRBD1|TRBV28|-
CASGQGPETQYF
TGTGCCAGCGGACAGGGTCCGGAGACCCAGTACTTC